Included here is one TCR beta chain sequence, with context. The second PCR ran about 6 to 12 cycles with a sample-barcoded 5' primer and J-beta primers. TCRdb reprocessed the 5' RACE reads via MiXCR and lists one record per CDR3 protein. Of around 650,000 distinct CDR3 sequences detected, around two fifths appear once; the ten largest clones hold about 30%. Donor samples were obtained from healthy Caucasian individuals from Russia, aged 6 to 90. This CDR3 has 16 residues. CDR1 is DFQATT and CDR2 is SNEGSKA in the germline V gene (reference sequence). Trimming shortened V by 1 base and J by 0 bases, and 15 bases separated the two germline ends. These data originate in a study of blood T cells in healthy people across ages.

Sequenced sample: blood. The clonotype was recovered from a man older than 75 in good health. The rearrangement uses TRBV20-1 and TRBJ1-1; no clear D. CDR3 nucleotide sequence: TGCAGTGCTAGAGGTCGAAGTAGGCCGGTGAACACTGAAGCTTTCTTT. This encodes CSARGRSRPVNTEAFF.